The T cell receptor (beta chain) described here comes from a study of low-dose radiotherapy and immunotherapy resistance in tumors. Study-wide context: The study gave patients oral aspirin 300 mg daily for four cycles from cycle 1 day 1.

The CDR3 extends over 17 amino acids. Trimming took 0 bases from V and 2 from J; bases not matched to a gene: 7. This clonotype was counted between two and nine times. This sample's time point: before trial treatment. Donors received nivolumab, ipilimumab, aspirin, low-dose cyclophosphamide and low-dose radiotherapy. Patients qualified if they had advanced solid tumors that lacked tumor-infiltrating lymphocytes. Primers used for first-strand cDNA, a TRAV- and TRBV-specific set, covered both alpha and beta chains. The authors ran around 19 PCR cycles to amplify TCRs with a constant-region primer and V-primer adapter. TCRdb re-called the reads through MiXCR, storing one row per CDR3 protein. The sample consists of tens of thousands of distinct CDR3 sequences, 20% to 25% of them appearing once.

The TCR sequence derives from a male donor with prostate cancer. V and J are TRBV23-1 and TRBJ1-3; 7 positions agree with TRBD1. TRBV23-1 is classed as an ORF, of uncertain function. This specimen consisted of PBMCs, obtained before treatment. The CDR3 DNA sequence: TGCGCCAGCAGTCAATCGCGGGACAGAGTAACTGGAAACACCATATATTTT. Its protein is CASSQSRDRVTGNTIYF.